This TCR beta chain was identified during a study of T cell responses to AZD1222 COVID-19 vaccine. The CDR3 is 17 residues long. CDR1 is LNHDA, CDR2 SQIVND, per germline (reference sequence). With 3 bases clipped from V and 0 bases from J, the junction kept 11 bases outside the gene matches. This clone appeared once. Its target is unknown. Findings of the study overall: Reportedly, close to half of spike-specific TCRs are directed against unmutated variant regions. It was only six AZD1222 recipients who were seropositive at baseline. White British people made up most donors, females outnumbered males, and clonal diversity was possibly underestimated. Across the whole spike, CD4 TCRs peaked at regions 160-218 and 743-854.

The data were produced by immunoSEQ multiplex PCR, yet TCRdb's version contains in-frame clones alone and is incomplete. Seen here are 140,000 to 150,000 clones, over 90% observed once, and the top ten hold roughly 5%. The V call is TRBV19, the J call TRBJ2-7; 7 bases match TRBD1. This material consisted of peripheral blood, taken on day 0 of AZD1222 vaccination. The TCR originated in an adult in good health. The chain's CDR3 is CASSIGVGTAYSYEQYF. The CDR3 coding sequence is TGTGCCAGTAGTATCGGGGTAGGGACAGCTTACTCCTACGAGCAGTACTTC.